The clone carrying this T cell receptor beta chain came up once. Its specificity is unknown. TCRdb keeps only in-frame clones here, not all; method: immunoSEQ multiplex PCR. The sample consists of more than 100,000 clones, about nine tenths of them appearing once. These data originate in a study of radiotherapy plus CTLA-4 blockade in lung cancer. Study summary: Objective responses emerged in around 18% of patients, and 25% to 40% attained disease control. Study results and caveats: Reportedly, early blood T cell clone dynamics best predicted response, with interferon-beta. Subsequent to radiotherapy plus ipilimumab, tumor-derived TCR clones underwent expansion in blood.

The V segment lost 6 bases and the J segment 7 bases; nucleotides outside the gene matches: 12. The CDR3 is 15 amino acids. The germline V gene encodes CDR1 MDHEN and CDR2 SYDVKM. Focal radiation was given together with CTLA-4 blockade (ipilimumab) to patients with chemo-refractory metastatic non-small-cell lung cancer. This sequence originates from a human donor with non-small cell lung cancer that progressed on radiotherapy plus ipilimumab. The chain links TRBV28 to TRBJ2-3, with TRBD1 matching over 8 bases. The source material was peripheral blood, sampled from a patient treated with radiotherapy plus ipilimumab. For the CDR3, the DNA is TGTGCCAGCAGAGAGACAGGGGCCAGAGGGAATACGCAGTATTTT. Its translation is CASRETGARGNTQYF. Using reference TRBV28 and TRBJ2-3 for the parts outside the CDR3, the full variable domain is DVKVTQSSRYLVKRTGEKVFLECVQDMDHENMFWYRQDPGLGLRLIYFSYDVKMKEKGDIPEGYSVSREKKERFSLILESASTNQTSMYLCASRETGARGNTQYFGPGTRLTVL.